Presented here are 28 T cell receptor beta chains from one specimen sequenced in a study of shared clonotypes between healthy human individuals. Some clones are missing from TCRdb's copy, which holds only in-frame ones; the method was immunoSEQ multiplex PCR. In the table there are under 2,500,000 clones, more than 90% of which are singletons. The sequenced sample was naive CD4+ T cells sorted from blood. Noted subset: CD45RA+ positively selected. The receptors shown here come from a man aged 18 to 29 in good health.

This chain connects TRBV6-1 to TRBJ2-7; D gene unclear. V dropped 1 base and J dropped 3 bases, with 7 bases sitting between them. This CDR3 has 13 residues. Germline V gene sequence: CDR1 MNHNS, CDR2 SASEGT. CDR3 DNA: TGTGCCAGCAGTGAAGTGCTAGTCTACGAGCAGTACTTC. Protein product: CASSEVLVYEQYF.

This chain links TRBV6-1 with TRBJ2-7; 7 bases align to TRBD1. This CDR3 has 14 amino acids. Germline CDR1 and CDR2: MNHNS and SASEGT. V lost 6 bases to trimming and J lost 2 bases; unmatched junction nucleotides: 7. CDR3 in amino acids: CASSPIGQAYEQYF. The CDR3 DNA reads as TGTGCCAGCAGCCCGATCGGACAGGCCTACGAGCAGTACTTC.

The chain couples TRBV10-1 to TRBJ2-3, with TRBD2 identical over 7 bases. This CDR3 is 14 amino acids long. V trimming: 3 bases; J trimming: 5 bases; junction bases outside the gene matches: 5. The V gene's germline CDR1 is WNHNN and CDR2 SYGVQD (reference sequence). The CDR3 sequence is CASSDSGRGDTQYF. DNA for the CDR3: TGCGCCAGCAGTGATTCAGGGAGGGGAGATACGCAGTATTTT.

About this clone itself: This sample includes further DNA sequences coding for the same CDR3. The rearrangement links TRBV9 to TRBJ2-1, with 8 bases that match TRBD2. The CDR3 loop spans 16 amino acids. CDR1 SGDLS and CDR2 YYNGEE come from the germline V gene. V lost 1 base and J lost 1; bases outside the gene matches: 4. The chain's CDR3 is CASSVSSGSSYNEQFF. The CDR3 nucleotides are TGTGCCAGCAGCGTATCGAGCGGGAGTTCCTACAATGAGCAGTTCTTC.

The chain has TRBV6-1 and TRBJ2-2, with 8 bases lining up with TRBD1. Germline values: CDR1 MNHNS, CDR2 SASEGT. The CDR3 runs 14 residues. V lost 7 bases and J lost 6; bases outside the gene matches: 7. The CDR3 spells CASNVDRAAGELFF. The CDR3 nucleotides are TGTGCCAGCAATGTGGACAGGGCGGCCGGGGAGCTGTTTTTT.

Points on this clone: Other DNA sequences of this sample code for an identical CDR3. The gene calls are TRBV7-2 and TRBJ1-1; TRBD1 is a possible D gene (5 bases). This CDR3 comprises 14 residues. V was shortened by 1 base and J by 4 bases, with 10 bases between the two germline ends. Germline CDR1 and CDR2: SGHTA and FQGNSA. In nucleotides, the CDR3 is TGTGCCAGCAGCTTAGTCGGGCAGGGCACTGAAGCTTTCTTT. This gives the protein CASSLVGQGTEAFF.

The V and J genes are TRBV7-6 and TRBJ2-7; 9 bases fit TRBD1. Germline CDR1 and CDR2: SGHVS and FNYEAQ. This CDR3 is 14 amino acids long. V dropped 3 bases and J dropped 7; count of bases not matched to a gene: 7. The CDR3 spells CASSLGQGSLEQYF. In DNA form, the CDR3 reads TGTGCCAGCAGCTTGGGACAGGGCTCGCTGGAGCAGTACTTC.

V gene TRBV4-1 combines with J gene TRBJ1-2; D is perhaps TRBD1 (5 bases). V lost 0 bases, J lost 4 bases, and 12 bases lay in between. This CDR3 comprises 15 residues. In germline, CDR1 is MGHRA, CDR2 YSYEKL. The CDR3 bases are TGCGCCAGCAGCCAAGATATGGCAGGGACCTATGGCTACACCTTC. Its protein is CASSQDMAGTYGYTF.

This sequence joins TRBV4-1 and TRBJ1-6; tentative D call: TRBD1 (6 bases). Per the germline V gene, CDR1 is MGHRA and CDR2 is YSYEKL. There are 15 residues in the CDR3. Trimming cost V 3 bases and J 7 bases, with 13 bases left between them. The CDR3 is CASSHEGQGNSPLHF. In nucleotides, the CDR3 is TGCGCCAGCAGCCATGAGGGACAAGGGAATTCACCCCTCCACTTT.

CDR3 DNA sequence: TGTGCCAGCAGCTCCGACCGTAGGGGGACCCAGTACTTC. Translation gives CASSSDRRGTQYF. The chain couples TRBV5-6 to TRBJ2-5, with a tentative D call TRBD1 (5 bases). CDR3 size: 13 residues. The V gene's germline CDR1 is SGHDT and CDR2 YYEEEE. Trimming cost V 3 bases and J 7 bases, with 13 bases left between them.

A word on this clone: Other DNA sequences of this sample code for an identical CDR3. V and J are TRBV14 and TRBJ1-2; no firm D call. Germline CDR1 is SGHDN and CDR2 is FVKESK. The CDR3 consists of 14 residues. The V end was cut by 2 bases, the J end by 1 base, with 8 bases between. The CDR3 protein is CASSQLGLNYGYTF. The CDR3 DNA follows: TGTGCCAGCAGCCAATTGGGCCTTAACTATGGCTACACCTTC.

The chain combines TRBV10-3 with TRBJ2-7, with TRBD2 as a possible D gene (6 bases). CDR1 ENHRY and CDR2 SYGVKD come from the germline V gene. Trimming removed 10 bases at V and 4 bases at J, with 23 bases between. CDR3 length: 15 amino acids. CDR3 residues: CATRDSGTGYYEQYF. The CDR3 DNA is TGTGCCACTAGGGACTCCGGGACTGGTTATTACGAGCAGTACTTC.

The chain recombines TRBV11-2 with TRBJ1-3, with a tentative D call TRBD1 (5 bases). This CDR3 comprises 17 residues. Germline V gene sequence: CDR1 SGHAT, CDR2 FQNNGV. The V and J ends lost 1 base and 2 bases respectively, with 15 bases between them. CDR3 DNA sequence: TGTGCCAGCAGCTTAGCCCGAATCGGGGGACCTGGAAACACCATATATTTT. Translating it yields CASSLARIGGPGNTIYF. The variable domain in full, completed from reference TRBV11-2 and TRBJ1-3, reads EAGVAQSPRYKIIEKRQSVAFWCNPISGHATLYWYQQILGQGPKLLIQFQNNGVVDDSQLPKDRFSAERLKGVDSTLKIQPAKLEDSAVYLCASSLARIGGPGNTIYFGEGSWLTVV.

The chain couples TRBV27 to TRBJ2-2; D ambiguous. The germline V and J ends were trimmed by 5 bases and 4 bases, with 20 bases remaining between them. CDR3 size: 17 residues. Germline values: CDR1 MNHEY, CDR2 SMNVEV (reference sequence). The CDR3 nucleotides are TGTGCCAGCAGTCAATTCTCCAACGATATGGGCACCGGGGAGCTGTTTTTT. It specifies CASSQFSNDMGTGELFF.

The CDR3 reads CASSIQENYGYTF. The CDR3 DNA reads TGTGCCAGCAGCATACAGGAGAACTATGGCTACACCTTC. V gene TRBV25-1 combines with J gene TRBJ1-2; maybe TRBD1 (5 bases). CDR3 size: 13 residues. V dropped 6 bases and J dropped 2 bases, with 10 bases sitting between them. In germline, CDR1 is MGHDK, CDR2 SYGVNS.

The CDR3 sequence: CAISEPGTQAFF. Here the CDR3 DNA reads TGTGCCATCAGTGAGCCCGGGACCCAAGCTTTCTTT. The chain uses TRBV10-3 and TRBJ1-1, with D perhaps TRBD1 (5 bases). Germline loops: CDR1 ENHRY, CDR2 SYGVKD. With 2 bases removed from V and 9 bases from J, the gap between germline ends came to 10 bases. This CDR3 comprises 12 residues.

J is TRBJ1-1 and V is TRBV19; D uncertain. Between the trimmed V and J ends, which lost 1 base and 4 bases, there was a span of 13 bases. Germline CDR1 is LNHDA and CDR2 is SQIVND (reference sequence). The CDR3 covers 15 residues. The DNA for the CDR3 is TGTGCCAGTAGTATAGGGGCGGGCGTGATCACTGAAGCTTTCTTT. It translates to CASSIGAGVITEAFF.

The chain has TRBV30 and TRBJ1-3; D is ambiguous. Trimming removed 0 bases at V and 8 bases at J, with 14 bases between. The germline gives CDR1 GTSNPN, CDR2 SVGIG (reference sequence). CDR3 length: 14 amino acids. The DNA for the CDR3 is TGTGCCTGGAGTGTACTTGCCGGTGGGGACACCATATATTTT. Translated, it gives CAWSVLAGGDTIYF.

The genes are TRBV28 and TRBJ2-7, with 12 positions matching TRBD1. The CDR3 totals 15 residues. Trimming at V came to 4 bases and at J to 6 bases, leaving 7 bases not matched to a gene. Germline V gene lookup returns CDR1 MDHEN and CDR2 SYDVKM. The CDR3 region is CASSSTGQGAIEQYF. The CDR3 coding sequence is TGTGCCAGCAGTTCCACGGGACAGGGGGCCATCGAGCAGTACTTC.

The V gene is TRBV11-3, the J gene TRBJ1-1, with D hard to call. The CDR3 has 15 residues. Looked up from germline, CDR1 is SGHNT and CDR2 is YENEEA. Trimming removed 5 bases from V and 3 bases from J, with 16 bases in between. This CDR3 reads CASSPVDRWDTEAFF. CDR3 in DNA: TGTGCCAGCAGCCCGGTTGATCGGTGGGACACTGAAGCTTTCTTT. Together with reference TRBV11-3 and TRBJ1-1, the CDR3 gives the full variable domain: EAGVVQSPRYKIIEKKQPVAFWCNPISGHNTLYWYLQNLGQGPELLIRYENEEAVDDSQLPKDRFSAERLKGVDSTLKIQPAELGDSAVYLCASSPVDRWDTEAFFGQGTRLTVV.

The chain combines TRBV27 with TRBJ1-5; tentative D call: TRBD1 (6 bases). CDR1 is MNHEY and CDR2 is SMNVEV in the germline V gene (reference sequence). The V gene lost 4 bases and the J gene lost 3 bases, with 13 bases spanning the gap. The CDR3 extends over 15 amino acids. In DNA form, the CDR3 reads TGTGCCAGCAGTTCGGGAGCGGGGGCCAATCAGCCCCAGCATTTT. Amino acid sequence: CASSSGAGANQPQHF.

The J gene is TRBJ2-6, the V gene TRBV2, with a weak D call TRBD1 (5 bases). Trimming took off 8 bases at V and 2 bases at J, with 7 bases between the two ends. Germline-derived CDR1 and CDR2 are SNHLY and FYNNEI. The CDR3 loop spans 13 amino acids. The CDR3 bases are TGTGCCAGCTTGACAGCTGGGGCCAACGTCCTGACTTTC. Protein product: CASLTAGANVLTF.

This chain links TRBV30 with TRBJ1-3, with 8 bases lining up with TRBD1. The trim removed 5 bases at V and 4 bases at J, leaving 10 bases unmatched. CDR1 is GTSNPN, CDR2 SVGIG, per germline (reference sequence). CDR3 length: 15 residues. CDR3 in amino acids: CAWGTQGAWGNTIYF. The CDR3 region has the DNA TGTGCCTGGGGCACTCAGGGGGCGTGGGGAAACACCATATATTTT. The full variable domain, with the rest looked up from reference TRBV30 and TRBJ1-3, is SQTIHQWPATLVQPVGSPLSLECTVEGTSNPNLYWYRQAAGRGLQLLFYSVGIGQISSEVPQNLSASRPQDRQFILSSKKLLLSDSGFYLCAWGTQGAWGNTIYFGEGSWLTVV.

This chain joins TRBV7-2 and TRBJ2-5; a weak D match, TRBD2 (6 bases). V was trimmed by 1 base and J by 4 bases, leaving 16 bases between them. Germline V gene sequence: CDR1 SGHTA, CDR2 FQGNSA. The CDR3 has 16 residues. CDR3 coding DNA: TGTGCCAGCAGCTTAGGACCGGGGGTAGCCACAGAGACCCAGTACTTC. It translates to CASSLGPGVATETQYF.

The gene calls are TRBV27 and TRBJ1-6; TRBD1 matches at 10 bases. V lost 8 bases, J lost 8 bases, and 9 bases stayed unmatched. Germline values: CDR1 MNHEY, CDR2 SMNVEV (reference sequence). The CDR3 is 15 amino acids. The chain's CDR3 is CASGSSGTGDSPLHF. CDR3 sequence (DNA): TGTGCCAGCGGCTCCTCCGGGACAGGGGATTCACCCCTCCACTTT.

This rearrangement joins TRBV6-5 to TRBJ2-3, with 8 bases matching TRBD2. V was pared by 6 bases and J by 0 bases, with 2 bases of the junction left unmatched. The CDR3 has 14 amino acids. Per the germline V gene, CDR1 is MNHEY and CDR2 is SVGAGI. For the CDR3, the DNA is TGTGCCAGCAGGCGGGGGGAGAGCACAGATACGCAGTATTTT. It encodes CASRRGESTDTQYF.

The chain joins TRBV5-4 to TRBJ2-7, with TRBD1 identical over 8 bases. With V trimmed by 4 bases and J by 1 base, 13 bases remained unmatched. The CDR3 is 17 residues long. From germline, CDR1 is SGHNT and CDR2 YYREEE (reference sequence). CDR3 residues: CASSPRSRGPGSYEQYF. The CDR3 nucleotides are TGTGCCAGCAGCCCCAGAAGCAGGGGGCCGGGATCCTACGAGCAGTACTTC.

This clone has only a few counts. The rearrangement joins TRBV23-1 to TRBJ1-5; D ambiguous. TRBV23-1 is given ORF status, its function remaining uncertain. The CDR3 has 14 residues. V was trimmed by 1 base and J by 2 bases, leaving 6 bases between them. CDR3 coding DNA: TGCGCCAGCAGTCAATTGACCCGCAATCAGCCCCAGCATTTT. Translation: CASSQLTRNQPQHF.